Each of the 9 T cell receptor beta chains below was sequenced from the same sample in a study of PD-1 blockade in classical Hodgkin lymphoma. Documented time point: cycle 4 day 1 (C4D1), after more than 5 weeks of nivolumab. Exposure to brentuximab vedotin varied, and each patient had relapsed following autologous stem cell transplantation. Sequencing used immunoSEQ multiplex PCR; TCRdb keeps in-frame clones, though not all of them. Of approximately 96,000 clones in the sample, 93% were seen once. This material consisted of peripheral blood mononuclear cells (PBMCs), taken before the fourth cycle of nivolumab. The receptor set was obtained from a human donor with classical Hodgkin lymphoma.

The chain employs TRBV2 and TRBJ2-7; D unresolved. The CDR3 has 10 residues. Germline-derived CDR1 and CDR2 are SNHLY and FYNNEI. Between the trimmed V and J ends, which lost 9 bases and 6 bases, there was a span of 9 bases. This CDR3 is CASRVSEQYF. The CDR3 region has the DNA TGTGCCAGTAGGGTCTCCGAGCAGTACTTC.

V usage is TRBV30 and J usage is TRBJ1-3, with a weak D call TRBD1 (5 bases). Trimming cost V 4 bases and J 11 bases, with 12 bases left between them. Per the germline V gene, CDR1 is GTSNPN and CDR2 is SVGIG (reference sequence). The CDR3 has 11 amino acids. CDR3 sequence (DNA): TGTGCCTGGATCCCCCGGGGGTCCATATATTTT. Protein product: CAWIPRGSIYF. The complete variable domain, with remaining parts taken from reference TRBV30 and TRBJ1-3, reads SQTIHQWPATLVQPVGSPLSLECTVEGTSNPNLYWYRQAAGRGLQLLFYSVGIGQISSEVPQNLSASRPQDRQFILSSKKLLLSDSGFYLCAWIPRGSIYFGEGSWLTVV.

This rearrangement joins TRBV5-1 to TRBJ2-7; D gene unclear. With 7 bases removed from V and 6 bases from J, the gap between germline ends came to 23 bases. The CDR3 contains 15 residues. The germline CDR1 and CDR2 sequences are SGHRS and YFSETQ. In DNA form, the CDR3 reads TGCGCCAGCTATCGATGGCCGGACCCCGAACCCGAGCAGTACTTC. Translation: CASYRWPDPEPEQYF. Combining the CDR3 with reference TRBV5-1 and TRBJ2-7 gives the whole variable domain KAGVTQTPRYLIKTRGQQVTLSCSPISGHRSVSWYQQTPGQGLQFLFEYFSETQRNKGNFPGRFSGRQFSNSRSEMNVSTLELGDSALYLCASYRWPDPEPEQYFGPGTRLTVT.

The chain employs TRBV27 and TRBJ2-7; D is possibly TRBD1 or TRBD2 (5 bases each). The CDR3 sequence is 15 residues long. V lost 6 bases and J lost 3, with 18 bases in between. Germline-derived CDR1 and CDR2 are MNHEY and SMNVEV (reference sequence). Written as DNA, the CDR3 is TGTGCCAGCAGCCTCGAAACGGGGCGAAGCTACGAGCAGTACTTC. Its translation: CASSLETGRSYEQYF.

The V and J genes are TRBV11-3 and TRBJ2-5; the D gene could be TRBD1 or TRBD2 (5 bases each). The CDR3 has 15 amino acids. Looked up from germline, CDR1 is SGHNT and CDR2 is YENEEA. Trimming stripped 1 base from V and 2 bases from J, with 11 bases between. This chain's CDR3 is CASSLGGATQETQYF. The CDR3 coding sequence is TGTGCCAGCAGCTTAGGAGGGGCCACTCAAGAGACCCAGTACTTC.

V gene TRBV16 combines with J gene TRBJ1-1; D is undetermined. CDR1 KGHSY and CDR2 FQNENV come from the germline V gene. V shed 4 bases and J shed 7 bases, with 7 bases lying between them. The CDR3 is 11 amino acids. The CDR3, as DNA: TGTGCCAGCAGCCGAGGCAGTGAAGCTTTCTTT. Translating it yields CASSRGSEAFF. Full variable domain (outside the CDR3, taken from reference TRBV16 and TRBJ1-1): GEEVAQTPKHLVRGEGQKAKLYCAPIKGHSYVFWYQQVLKNEFKFLISFQNENVFDETGMPKERFSAKCLPNSPCSLEIQATKLEDSAVYFCASSRGSEAFFGQGTRLTVV.

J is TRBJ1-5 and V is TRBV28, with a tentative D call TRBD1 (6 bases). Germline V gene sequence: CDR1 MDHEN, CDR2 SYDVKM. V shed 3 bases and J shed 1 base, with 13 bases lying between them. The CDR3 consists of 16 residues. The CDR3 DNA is TGTGCCAGCAGTTTTGAACAGGGCCCGAGCAATCAGCCCCAGCATTTT. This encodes CASSFEQGPSNQPQHF.

CDR3 region: CASSPPWDGTGPYEQYF. DNA of the CDR3: TGTGCCAGCAGCCCACCGTGGGACGGGACAGGGCCCTACGAGCAGTACTTC. The chain recombines TRBV21-1 with TRBJ2-7; TRBD1 was called by the table and not checked on the DNA. TRBV21-1 is tagged as a pseudogene. The CDR3 is made up of 17 amino acids.

CDR3 in DNA: TGTGCCTCCCAAGGGGTCAGGGAAGACACTGAAGCTTTCTTT. This codes for CASQGVREDTEAFF. The chain joins TRBV7-9 to TRBJ1-1, with D perhaps TRBD1 (5 bases). There are 14 residues in the CDR3. Between the trimmed V and J ends, which lost 11 bases and 3 bases, there was a span of 19 bases. The germline V gene has CDR1 SEHNR and CDR2 FQNEAQ (reference sequence).